This T cell receptor (beta chain) stems from a study of PD-1 blockade in classical Hodgkin lymphoma. Findings of the study overall: According to reports, newly diagnosed patients had lower baseline TCR diversity than healthy donors, and relapsed/refractory patients had lower baseline TCR diversity still.

The time point is: cycle 4 day 1 (C4D1), after less than 7 weeks of nivolumab. Each and every patient relapsed after autologous stem cell transplantation, and patients got differing brentuximab vedotin exposure. This CDR3 contains 14 residues. The junction had 11 bases not matched to a gene; V was cut back by 4 bases and J by 9 bases. The germline V gene has CDR1 GTSNPN and CDR2 SVGIG (reference sequence). Libraries were prepared by immunoSEQ multiplex PCR; TCRdb keeps only in-frame clonotypes and omits some of them. The data show around 50,000 clones, with about 80% seen just once and about an eighth held by the top ten. About this clone: What it binds is not known.

The source is a human donor with classical Hodgkin lymphoma. This chain links TRBV30 with TRBJ2-1; 8 bases fit TRBD2. The material sequenced was peripheral blood mononuclear cells (PBMCs), taken before the fourth cycle of nivolumab. CDR3 in DNA: TGTGCCTGGACTAGCGGGCACCATTTCAGTGAGCAGTTCTTC. Amino acid sequence: CAWTSGHHFSEQFF.